The 12 T cell receptor beta chains in this list originate from one sample, sequenced in a study of liver allograft versus peripheral blood T cells. Whole-study context: Graft-liver T cell receptor repertoires were compared against recipient peripheral blood repertoires.

TCRdb re-derived calls from the reads in MiXCR, one entry per CDR3 protein. The sample holds thousands of distinct CDR3 sequences, less than 15% seen once. All receptors derive from a human patient who had a liver transplant. These T cells may partly come from the graft donor.

V and J are TRBV7-9 and TRBJ2-7, with 9 bases aligning to TRBD1. The CDR3 has 14 amino acids. Germline loops: CDR1 SEHNR, CDR2 FQNEAQ (reference sequence). Trimming cost V 6 bases and J 2 bases; bases outside gene matches: 5. This CDR3 is CASRSGTGTYEQYF. The DNA of the CDR3 is TGTGCCAGCAGGTCCGGGACAGGGACCTACGAGCAGTACTTC.

Ten or more counts support this clonotype. The rearrangement uses TRBV7-9 and TRBJ2-7, with 11 bases aligning to TRBD1. This CDR3 comprises 13 residues. CDR1 is SEHNR and CDR2 is FQNEAQ in the germline V gene (reference sequence). Trimming at V came to 5 bases and at J to 5 bases, leaving 2 bases not matched to a gene. CDR3 loop: CASSQDRGHEQYF. The CDR3 DNA reads as TGTGCCAGCAGCCAGGACAGGGGGCACGAGCAGTACTTC.

This clonotype is large within its sample. The rearrangement joins TRBV15 to TRBJ1-2, with TRBD1 matching 7 bases. This CDR3 has 18 amino acids. Trimming at V came to 5 bases and at J to 1 base, leaving 16 bases not matched to a gene. CDR1 is LNHNV, CDR2 YYDKDF, per germline (reference sequence). CDR3 in amino acids: CATSGYTGTAPFNYGYTF. CDR3 bases: TGTGCCACCAGCGGATATACCGGGACAGCGCCTTTTAACTATGGCTACACCTTC.

Relative to its sample, this clonotype is medium-sized (0.01 to 0.1%). V is TRBV6-2 or TRBV6-3 and J is TRBJ2-7, with 8 bases fitting TRBD1. J gave up 3 bases and V 0 bases, and 4 bases lay outside the gene matches. Germline CDR1 is MNHEY and CDR2 is SVGEGT. The CDR3 length is 15 residues. The CDR3: CASSYSRQGHYEQYF. The CDR3 coding sequence is TGTGCCAGCAGTTACTCTCGACAGGGGCACTACGAGCAGTACTTC.

This clonotype has a count of ten or more. The J gene is TRBJ2-1, the V gene TRBV7-9; maybe TRBD1 (6 bases). Germline CDR1 and CDR2: SEHNR and FQNEAQ (reference sequence). V was shortened by 7 bases and J by 9 bases, with 19 bases between the two germline ends. This CDR3 is 14 amino acids long. CDR3 protein: CASIQGLFGAEQFF. The CDR3 coding sequence is TGTGCCAGCATACAGGGCTTGTTTGGGGCTGAGCAGTTCTTC.

Worth noting for this clonotype: A much bigger clone sits one base away, suggesting this may be a read error. Given the absence of the conserved phenylalanine or tryptophan at the CDR3 end, a read error is likely. The chain has TRBV20-1 and TRBJ2-7, with 7 nucleotides matching TRBD2. Germline V gene data show CDR1 as DFQATT and CDR2 as SNEGSKA (reference sequence). Germline trimming cut 2 bases from V and 3 bases from J; bases unmatched to any gene: 16. The CDR3 is 17 residues long. The CDR3 DNA is TGCAGTGCTAGACTCGATCGACTGGCGGGAGAAGGCTACGAGCAGTACTTA. This translates into CSARLDRLAGEGYEQYL.

By share, this clonotype counts as medium-sized. The rearrangement uses TRBV18 and TRBJ2-3; D perhaps matches TRBD2 (6 bases). The CDR3 contains 14 residues. Germline V gives CDR1 KGHSH, CDR2 LQKENI. Trimming removed 4 bases at V and 0 bases at J, with 8 bases between. The DNA for the CDR3 is TGTGCCAGCTCACTTCGGGGGAGCACAGATACGCAGTATTTT. It specifies CASSLRGSTDTQYF.

Comment on this clonotype: This may arise from a read error, as a much more abundant clone is one base away. This chain uses TRBV12-3 or TRBV12-4 with TRBJ2-7; 11 bases agree with TRBD2. The CDR3 is 16 amino acids. CDR3 in DNA: TGTGTCAGCAGCCCGGTTATAGCGGGAGGGCCGTACGAGCAGTACTTC. It yields the protein CVSSPVIAGGPYEQYF.

This clonotype is termed medium-sized. The V gene is TRBV28, the J gene TRBJ1-5, with TRBD1 as a possible D gene (5 bases). Trimming stripped 2 bases from V and 3 bases from J, with 11 bases between. Germline CDR1 and CDR2: MDHEN and SYDVKM. The CDR3 loop spans 15 amino acids. The DNA for the CDR3 is TGTGCCAGCAGTTTAATAGCAGGGAACAATCAGCCCCAGCATTTT. Amino acids: CASSLIAGNNQPQHF.

By sample share, this clonotype is large (0.1 to 1%). This chain connects TRBV15 to TRBJ1-1; D is uncertain. The V gene lost 3 bases and the J gene lost 7 bases, with 15 bases spanning the gap. This CDR3 has 14 amino acids. Germline V gives CDR1 LNHNV, CDR2 YYDKDF (reference sequence). CDR3 region: CATSRPSRQVEAFF. The CDR3 DNA reads as TGTGCCACCAGCAGGCCCTCCCGCCAGGTTGAAGCTTTCTTT.

V gene TRBV5-6 combines with J gene TRBJ2-5; perhaps TRBD1 as D (5 bases). This CDR3 comprises 15 residues. V gave up 1 base and J gave up 2 bases, with 12 bases separating them. The V gene's germline CDR1 is SGHDT and CDR2 YYEEEE. In DNA form, the CDR3 reads TGTGCCAGCAGCTTGCCAGGGTCCCTACAAGAGACCCAGTACTTC. This codes for CASSLPGSLQETQYF. The full variable domain, completed using reference TRBV5-6 and TRBJ2-5, is DAGVTQSPTHLIKTRGQQVTLRCSPKSGHDTVSWYQQALGQGPQFIFQYYEEEERQRGNFPDRFSGHQFPNYSSELNVNALLLGDSALYLCASSLPGSLQETQYFGPGTRLLVL.

This clonotype was observed many times. The J gene is TRBJ1-6, the V gene TRBV27; unclear D gene. The CDR3 length is 14 residues. Germline CDR1 and CDR2: MNHEY and SMNVEV (reference sequence). Trimming pared 6 bases from V and 2 bases from J, leaving 8 bases between. The CDR3 reads CASSPGTYNSPLHF. The CDR3 DNA follows: TGTGCCAGCAGCCCGGGAACCTATAATTCACCCCTCCACTTT.